The T cell receptor beta chain described here comes from a study of control samples from healthy donors and cancer patients. Germline V gene lookup returns CDR1 MNHEY and CDR2 SVGAGI. This CDR3 contains 13 residues. V was clipped by 0 bases and J by 5 bases, with 4 bases between them. Of note for this clone: This sample also contains other DNA sequences that code for the same CDR3.

Clones were read by immunoSEQ multiplex PCR, and TCRdb kept only the in-frame ones, dropping some. The data show tens of thousands of clones, more than 75% seen once. Sequencing used blood. The source is a man aged 50 or older in good health. The gene calls are TRBV6-5 and TRBJ2-2; D is ambiguous. The CDR3 is CASSYSGTGELFF. DNA for the CDR3: TGTGCCAGCAGTTACTCAGGGACCGGGGAGCTGTTTTTT.